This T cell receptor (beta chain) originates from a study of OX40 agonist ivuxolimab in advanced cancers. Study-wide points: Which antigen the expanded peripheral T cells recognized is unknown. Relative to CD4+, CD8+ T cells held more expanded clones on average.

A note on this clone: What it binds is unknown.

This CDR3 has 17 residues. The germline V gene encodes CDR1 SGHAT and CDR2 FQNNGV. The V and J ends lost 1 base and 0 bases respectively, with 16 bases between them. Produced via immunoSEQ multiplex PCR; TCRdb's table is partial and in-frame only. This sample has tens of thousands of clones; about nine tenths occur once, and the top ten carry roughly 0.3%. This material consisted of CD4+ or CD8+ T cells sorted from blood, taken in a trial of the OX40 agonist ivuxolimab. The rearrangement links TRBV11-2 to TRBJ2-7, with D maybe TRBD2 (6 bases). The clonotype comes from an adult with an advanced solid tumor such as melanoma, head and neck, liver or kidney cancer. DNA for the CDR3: TGTGCCAGCAGCTTAGGCCCATTGGGCGGGACCTCCTACGAGCAGTACTTC. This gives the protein CASSLGPLGGTSYEQYF.